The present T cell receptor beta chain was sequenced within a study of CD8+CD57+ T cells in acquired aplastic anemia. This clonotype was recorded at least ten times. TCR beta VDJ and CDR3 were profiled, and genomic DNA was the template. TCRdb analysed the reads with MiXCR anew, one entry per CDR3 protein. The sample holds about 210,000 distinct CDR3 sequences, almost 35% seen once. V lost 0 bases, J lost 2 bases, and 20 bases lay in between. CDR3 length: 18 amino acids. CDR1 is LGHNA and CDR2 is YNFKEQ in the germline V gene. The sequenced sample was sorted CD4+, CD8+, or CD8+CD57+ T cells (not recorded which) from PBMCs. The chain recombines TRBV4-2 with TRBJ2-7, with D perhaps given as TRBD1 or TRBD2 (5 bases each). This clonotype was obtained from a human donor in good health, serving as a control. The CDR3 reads CASSQEVSGAGTPYEQYF. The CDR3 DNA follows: TGTGCCAGCAGCCAAGAGGTCTCCGGAGCAGGGACCCCCTACGAGCAGTACTTC.